A single sample is the source of the 2 T cell receptor beta chains below, sequenced in a study of CD8 T cells in Susac syndrome. The authors reverse transcribed 0.5 to 1 ug RNA with random hexamers. TCRdb passed the immunoSEQ multiplex PCR reads through MiXCR, listing each CDR3 protein once. The sample contains 85,000 to 90,000 distinct CDR3 sequences, approximately 92% of which appear only once. The sequencing sample was made of CD8+ T cells from PBMCs. These receptors all come from a human donor in good health.

The chain joins TRBV19 to TRBJ2-7; 8 bases agree with TRBD2. V shed 6 bases and J 6 bases; nucleotides not matched to a gene: 10. The CDR3 sequence is 14 residues long. In germline, CDR1 is LNHDA, CDR2 SQIVND (reference sequence). CDR3 sequence: CASRNPGLVPEQYF. In nucleotides, the CDR3 is TGTGCCAGTAGGAACCCGGGACTAGTACCCGAGCAGTACTTC.

The chain is built from TRBV13 and TRBJ2-7, with a tentative D call TRBD1 (6 bases). V shed 2 bases and J shed 5 bases, with 19 bases lying between them. CDR1 and CDR2 from the germline V gene are PRHDT and FYEKMQ (reference sequence). The CDR3 runs to 16 residues. Here the CDR3 reads CASSLNPGQGIHEQYF. As DNA, the CDR3 is TGTGCCAGCAGCTTAAATCCCGGGCAGGGGATCCACGAGCAGTACTTC.